A selection of T cell receptor beta chains follows, all from one sample in a study of T cells after yellow fever vaccination. Each CDR3 protein is one row after TCRdb ran MiXCR on the 5' RACE reads. The sample shows fewer than 400,000 distinct CDR3 sequences, about 10% of them seen only once. The sequences come from CD4+ T cells sorted from PBMCs, collected 45 days after the yellow fever booster vaccination. Receptor source: a young man who received the YFV17D yellow fever vaccine. CDR3s include the opening cysteine and the closing phenylalanine or tryptophan. The D gene is left open where the match is weak. Expanded clones are given a class, and other clones once, few, many or no size at all.

J,size,V,length,D,DNA,CDR3
TRBJ2-1,many,TRBV5-1,15,NA,TGCGCCAGCAGCTTGGCTTTAGCGGAATACAATGAGCAGTTCTTC,CASSLALAEYNEQFF
TRBJ2-7,NA,TRBV20-1,12,NA,TGCAGTGCTAGCGAGGGGTCCTACGAGCAGTACTTC,CSASEGSYEQYF
TRBJ2-3,NA,TRBV6-5,15,TRBD1,TGTGCCAGCAGGAACACAGGGGGCCTCACAGATACGCAGTATTTT,CASRNTGGLTDTQYF
TRBJ2-5,NA,TRBV7-9,17,NA,TGTGCCAGCAGCTTCTGGGGATCGGGAAGAGGCCAAGAGACCCAGTACTTC,CASSFWGSGRGQETQYF
TRBJ1-1,NA,TRBV9,14,NA,TGTGCCAGCAGCGTAGTTGGCAGTAACACTGAAGCTTTCTTT,CASSVVGSNTEAFF
TRBJ2-1,many,TRBV29-1,11,NA,TGCAGCGTTTATAGCAACAATGAGCAGTTCTTC,CSVYSNNEQFF
TRBJ1-1,NA,TRBV20-1,12,NA,TGCAGTGCCCTACGGGGCAAACCTGAAGCTTTCTTT,CSALRGKPEAFF
TRBJ2-4,many,TRBV3-1,15,NA,TGTGCCAGCAGCCCTGGGTTGGAAGCCAAAAACATTCAGTACTTC,CASSPGLEAKNIQYF
TRBJ2-3,many,TRBV29-1,13,NA,TGCAGCGTTGTCAGGGGCGCCGAAGATACGCAGTATTTT,CSVVRGAEDTQYF
TRBJ2-1,few,TRBV7-2,14,NA,TGTGCCAGCCGGGGACTCCCTTTCAACAATGAGCAGTTCTTC,CASRGLPFNNEQFF
TRBJ1-5,NA,TRBV6-5,15,NA,TGTGCCAGCAGTCCCGCTTTGGGGTGGAATCAGCCCCAGCATTTT,CASSPALGWNQPQHF
TRBJ1-4,NA,TRBV20-1,14,NA,TGCAGTGCTAGAGCGGGAGCAACTAATGAAAAACTGTTTTTT,CSARAGATNEKLFF
TRBJ1-6,NA,TRBV20-1,13,NA,TGCAGTGCTAGAGTCAACGCGGGTTCACCCCTCCACTTT,CSARVNAGSPLHF
TRBJ2-7,NA,TRBV12-5,11,NA,TGTGCTAGTGCTAAAAACTACGAGCAGTACTTC,CASAKNYEQYF
TRBJ1-5,NA,TRBV6-5,13,NA,TGTGCCAGCAGTTACTCGCAGGATCAGCCCCAGCATTTT,CASSYSQDQPQHF
TRBJ2-5,many,TRBV24-1,15,NA,TGTGCCACCAGTGACTCCGGCCCCTTCGGGGAGACCCAGTACTTC,CATSDSGPFGETQYF
TRBJ2-5,few,TRBV28,15,NA,TGTGCCAGCAGTTGGAAAGGGTGGGGCCAAGAGACCCAGTACTTC,CASSWKGWGQETQYF
TRBJ2-3,few,TRBV28,14,TRBD2,TGTGCCAGCAGTTTCGTCGGGGAGGGAGGTACGCAGTATTTT,CASSFVGEGGTQYF
TRBJ1-1,NA,TRBV20-1,14,TRBD1,TGCAGTGCTAGCGGTAGGCAGCCGGGACAGCAAGCTTTCTTT,CSASGRQPGQQAFF
TRBJ2-5,NA,TRBV6-6,13,TRBD1,TGTGCCAGTAACAGGGGGCCCTGGGAGACCCAGTACTTC,CASNRGPWETQYF
TRBJ2-5,NA,TRBV12-3/TRBV12-4,14,NA,TGTGCCAGCAGCCAGGGACACCACCAAGAGACCCAGTACTTC,CASSQGHHQETQYF
TRBJ1-4,few,TRBV18,17,NA,TGTGCCAGCTCACCAAATTGGAGCCCCACAACTAATGAAAAACTGTTTTTT,CASSPNWSPTTNEKLFF
TRBJ1-2,few,TRBV5-4,15,TRBD1,TGTGCCAGCAGCTGGGGGGGACAGGGGGCGGATGGCTACACCTTC,CASSWGGQGADGYTF
TRBJ1-1,once,TRBV10-1,13,NA,TGCGCCAGCAGTTACACAGGGACCTGGAAGCTTTTCTTT,CASSYTGTWKLFF
TRBJ2-3,NA,TRBV5-4,16,NA,TGTGCCAGCAGCCGGCCCGACTTGGGAGGCACAGATACGCAGTATTTT,CASSRPDLGGTDTQYF
TRBJ2-3,NA,TRBV7-2,16,TRBD2,TGTGCCAGCAGGTTGGGGGGAGGGCCTAGCACAGATACGCAGTATTTT,CASRLGGGPSTDTQYF
TRBJ1-1,NA,TRBV12-3/TRBV12-4,14,NA,TGTGCCAGCAGATACAGGGTCATGAACACTGAAGCTTTCTTT,CASRYRVMNTEAFF
TRBJ2-3,many,TRBV3-1,13,NA,TGTGCCAGCAGCCAAGTTACCACAGATACGCAGTATTTT,CASSQVTTDTQYF
TRBJ2-5,NA,TRBV7-3,13,NA,TGTGCCAGCAGCTCAAGGGCGGGGGAGACCCAGTACTTC,CASSSRAGETQYF
TRBJ2-3,many,TRBV7-2,13,NA,TGTGCCAGCAGCTTGGGCAGGGAGTGGGCGCAGTATTTT,CASSLGREWAQYF
TRBJ2-7,few,TRBV7-2,15,TRBD2,TGTGCCAGCAGCTTATACAAGCTAGCGGGGGTCGAGCAGTACTTC,CASSLYKLAGVEQYF
TRBJ1-2,NA,TRBV7-2,14,NA,TGTGCCAGCAGCTACGCAGGCGAGGGCTATGGCTACACCTTC,CASSYAGEGYGYTF
TRBJ2-1,NA,TRBV2,14,TRBD1,TGTGCCAGCAACGGACAGGGAAGTGTCGGTGAGCAGTTCTTC,CASNGQGSVGEQFF
TRBJ2-3,many,TRBV7-9,15,NA,TGTGCCAGCAGCTTGCTCGGGCAGAGCACAGATACGCAGTATTTT,CASSLLGQSTDTQYF
TRBJ2-3,NA,TRBV10-3,15,NA,TGTGCCATCTCTAGACTTCCTGAACCCACAGATACGCAGTATTTT,CAISRLPEPTDTQYF
TRBJ1-2,NA,TRBV27,13,NA,TGTGCCAGCAGTTTGGCAGGGACCTATGGCTACACCTTC,CASSLAGTYGYTF
TRBJ1-6,NA,TRBV6-5,14,TRBD1,TGTGCCAGCACCCCGGGACAGGGAACTTCACCCCTCCACTTT,CASTPGQGTSPLHF
TRBJ2-3,few,TRBV27,18,TRBD2,TGTGCCAGCAGTCGGCGACTAGCGGGGGGGACTAGCACAGATACGCAGTATTTT,CASSRRLAGGTSTDTQYF
TRBJ2-3,once,TRBV20-1,19,NA,TGCAGTGCAATTAGCCGAGGGGGATGGCGCGGGGGCTTGTCAGATACGCAGTATTTT,CSAISRGGWRGGLSDTQYF
TRBJ2-5,many,TRBV5-1,12,NA,TGCGCCAGCAGCGGGGACCAAGAGACCCAGTACTTC,CASSGDQETQYF
TRBJ2-7,few,TRBV7-9,11,NA,TGTGCCAGCAGCTCGGGGGTCGAGCAGTACTTC,CASSSGVEQYF
TRBJ2-2,NA,TRBV7-8,13,NA,TGTGCCAGCAGCCCCTCCCCCGACGGGGAGCTGTTTTTT,CASSPSPDGELFF
TRBJ2-5,NA,TRBV10-3,14,NA,TGTGCCATCAGTCCCCGGGGGCTCGGTGAGACCCAGTACTTC,CAISPRGLGETQYF
TRBJ1-5,NA,TRBV10-3,14,NA,TGTGCCATCAGTGATGGGGAGTCTAATCAGCCCCAGCATTTT,CAISDGESNQPQHF